The present TCR beta chain was sequenced within a study of T cell responses to AZD1222 COVID-19 vaccine listed by TCRdb under 2021. Study-wide context: Because spike-specific TCR depth and breadth did not differ between the two schedules, AZD1222 recipients who got a second dose at roughly 4 weeks were pooled with those who got a second dose at roughly 12 weeks. TCR sequencing was performed for 233 trial participants, of whom about 200 were given two doses of AZD1222 and approximately 25 were given two doses of MenACWY control vaccine. Trial participants were enrolled into age subgroups of 18-55, 56-69 and 70-plus years, which contained approximately 150, 28 and 58 TCR-sequenced participants, respectively. Overall study outcomes, separate from this receptor: Epitopes outside the regions mutated in the B.1.351 and B.1.1.7 variants were reportedly recognized by nearly half of the unique spike-specific TCRs. After two AZD1222 doses, spike-specific TCR breadth and depth were significantly higher than at day 0 and than in MenACWY recipients. Conclusions about previously exposed vaccinees are limited because only five or six AZD1222 recipients were SARS-CoV-2 seropositive at baseline. The 56-69-year group was small, and its depth increase did not reach significance, likely because of low power. The vaccine-associated CD4 TCRs covered the entire spike protein, and the dominant responses fell in regions 160-218 and 743-854. Because no day 14 peak-response samples were available, the repertoires could be characterized only after the peak T cell response. Participants were mostly white British and included more females than males, and it was suggested by the authors that clonal diversity may have been underestimated.

The CDR3 regions of human TCRbeta chains were analyzed by immunosequencing. The paper's processing steps were these. TCRs in the repertoires were matched against a reference library of SARS-CoV-2-specific TCRs that had been generated with the MIRA antigen-specificity platform. Breadth was defined as the fraction of unique TCRs that were SARS-CoV-2-associated. Depth was defined as the fraction of total T cells that were SARS-CoV-2-associated. Using the MIRA data, each spike-specific TCR was mapped to the spike region that the TCR reacts to and placed in a CD4 or CD8 class. Log10-transformed breadth and depth values were compared by one-way ANOVA with Sidak's multiple comparisons tests. TCRdb provides this immuneACCESS table in a form limited to in-frame rearrangements. Some clones are lacking; in checked studies, under half of them reflect an unresolved V gene, and why the rest are absent is not known. Clonal size and the V and J genes are those of that table, whereas D and trimming came from the DNA. This sample lists about 100,000 clones; 90% were detected once. In total, the top ten clones hold 1% to 1.5% of the sample.

A remark on this clone: The clone's antigen remains unknown. No much larger clone is present one base from it, and per-base qualities are unavailable.

Compared with germline, V lacks 4 bases and J lacks 8 bases; bases without a gene match: 11. CDR1 and CDR2, per the germline V gene, are SNHLY and FYNNEI. Inclusive of the bounding cysteine and phenylalanine, the CDR3 is 15 residues long. The kept DNA is CDR3 alone, 45 bases in frame from the first base. The label giving this sample's time point can be read as: baseline before first vaccination. Vaccinee samples were obtained from the UK trials COV001 and COV002, which included a single-blind randomized controlled phase 2/3 trial of AZD1222 (ChAdOx1 nCoV-19) in healthy adults. For TCRbeta chain sequencing, PBMC samples were collected from trial participants at day 0 and at day 28 after the second dose.

The clonotype originates from an adult in good health. This receptor chain uses TRBV2 and TRBJ1-2; 9 central nucleotides agree with TRBD1. Source: peripheral blood, taken on day 0 of AZD1222 vaccination. The CDR3 corresponds to CASSAQTGTGKGYTF. The bases read TGTGCCAGCAGTGCTCAAACCGGGACAGGGAAAGGCTACACCTTC.